This paragraph covers one T cell receptor beta chain sequence. What it binds is not known. The sample belongs to a study of shared clonotypes between healthy human individuals. Study overall: Donor ages ranged 18 to 49 years: a couple of women, a few men. Findings and limits, study-wide: As a rule, naive subsets had a larger estimated richness than memory subsets. Investigators expected sequencing depth to affect clonotype sharing among donors.

Trimming took off 0 bases at V and 6 bases at J, with 6 bases between the two ends. Germline V lookup: CDR1 KGHSH, CDR2 LQKENI. CDR3 size: 12 residues. Libraries were prepared by immunoSEQ multiplex PCR; TCRdb keeps only in-frame clonotypes and omits some of them. The sample has some 630,000 clones; more than 70% are singletons. This TCR was recovered from a woman in her twenties or thirties in good health. This sequence joins TRBV18 and TRBJ2-7, with D perhaps TRBD2 (6 bases). Sequencing was carried out using memory CD4+ T cells sorted from blood. Subset described: CD45RA-negative fraction. CDR3 amino acids: CASSPPGGEQYF. The CDR3 DNA is TGTGCCAGCTCACCACCGGGGGGCGAGCAGTACTTC.